The 18 T cell receptor beta chains below were found in one sample sequenced in a study of blood T cell repertoires in COVID-19. TCRdb's copy holds only in-frame clones and misses some; the assay was immunoSEQ multiplex PCR. The sample includes about 43,000 clones, around 89% of them seen just once. The specimen was peripheral blood. All receptors derive from a human donor in a cohort sampled during active COVID-19.

The chain is built from TRBV7-3 and TRBJ2-1, with D perhaps matching TRBD2 (6 bases). Germline V gene lookup returns CDR1 SGHTA and CDR2 FQGTGA. Trimming removed 5 bases at V and 0 bases at J, with 14 bases between. The CDR3 spans 16 residues. CDR3 in amino acids: CASSEKEGFSYNEQFF. The CDR3 DNA reads as TGTGCCAGCAGCGAAAAGGAGGGATTCTCCTACAATGAGCAGTTCTTC.

This sequence joins TRBV10-3 and TRBJ2-7, with a weak D call TRBD2 (6 bases). V was cut by 8 bases and J by 0 bases, with 17 bases left in between. Germline-derived CDR1 and CDR2 are ENHRY and SYGVKD. CDR3 length: 15 amino acids. CDR3 sequence reads: CAIGDSGLASYEQYF. The CDR3 DNA follows: TGTGCCATCGGGGACTCTGGCCTAGCCTCCTACGAGCAGTACTTC.

The gene calls are TRBV19 and TRBJ1-3, with 7 positions matching TRBD1. Germline trimming cut 5 bases from V and 5 bases from J; bases unmatched to any gene: 9. This CDR3 comprises 15 residues. Germline assignment: CDR1 LNHDA and CDR2 SQIVND (reference sequence). The CDR3 nucleotides read TGTGCCAGTAGTGGTGACAGGGCAGGAAGAAACACCATATATTTT. This translates into CASSGDRAGRNTIYF.

The V call is TRBV6-5, the J call TRBJ2-1; 15 nucleotides match TRBD2. With 6 bases clipped from V and 15 bases from J, the junction kept 6 bases outside the gene matches. The CDR3 runs to 13 residues. Germline V gene data show CDR1 as MNHEY and CDR2 as SVGAGI. The DNA of the CDR3 is TGTGCCAGCAGCCCGGGACTAGCGGGAGGAGGGTTCTTC. This translates into CASSPGLAGGGFF.

V and J are TRBV28 and TRBJ2-1, with 7 bases fitting TRBD2. From germline, CDR1 is MDHEN and CDR2 SYDVKM. The CDR3 loop spans 15 amino acids. With 7 bases clipped from V and 0 bases from J, the junction kept 6 bases outside the gene matches. CDR3 region: CASTRGESSYNEQFF. The DNA of the CDR3 is TGTGCCAGCACCCGGGGGGAGTCCTCCTACAATGAGCAGTTCTTC.

V and J are TRBV9 and TRBJ1-1; D perhaps matches TRBD1 (5 bases). Trimming took off 0 bases at V and 1 base at J, with 10 bases between the two ends. This CDR3 comprises 15 residues. The germline CDR1 and CDR2 sequences are SGDLS and YYNGEE. The CDR3 loop reads CASSVGQTRNTEAFF. The DNA for the CDR3 is TGTGCCAGCAGCGTAGGACAGACCCGGAACACTGAAGCTTTCTTT.

The chain employs TRBV5-1 and TRBJ1-5; 8 bases are shared with TRBD1. Germline V gene data show CDR1 as SGHRS and CDR2 as YFSETQ. CDR3 length equals 14 residues. Trimming cost V 4 bases and J 7 bases; bases outside gene matches: 7. Here the CDR3 DNA reads TGCGCCAGCAGCAAGACAGGGGCTGGGCAGCCCCAGCATTTT. It yields the protein CASSKTGAGQPQHF.

V gene TRBV3-1 (or the pseudogene TRBV3-2) combines with J gene TRBJ2-7; D call uncertain. V was pared by 3 bases and J by 0 bases, with 6 bases between. The CDR3 sequence is 13 residues long. CDR1 and CDR2 from the germline V gene are LGHDT and YNNKEL (reference sequence). CDR3 residues: CASSQYSSYEQYF. The CDR3 bases are TGTGCCAGCAGCCAGTACTCCTCCTACGAGCAGTACTTC.

This chain joins TRBV4-1 and TRBJ2-5, with 11 bases aligning to TRBD2. This CDR3 region has 18 residues. Losses at the gene ends were 1 base for V and 1 base for J; bases not matched to a gene: 8. Germline lookup yields CDR1 MGHRA and CDR2 YSYEKL. This CDR3 reads CASSQVPGTSGVQETQYF. In DNA, the CDR3 is TGCGCCAGCAGCCAAGTACCCGGGACTAGCGGAGTCCAAGAGACCCAGTACTTC.

This chain joins TRBV4-1 and TRBJ1-4; no reliable D call. V lost 7 bases, J lost 6 bases, and 15 bases lay in between. CDR1 MGHRA and CDR2 YSYEKL come from the germline V gene. The CDR3 length is 14 residues. The CDR3 protein is CASKMRNWDEKLFF. The CDR3 nucleotides read TGCGCCAGCAAAATGCGGAATTGGGATGAAAAACTGTTTTTT.

V gene TRBV30 combines with J gene TRBJ2-6; weak D call: TRBD2 (5 bases). V was trimmed by 1 base and J by 4 bases, leaving 11 bases between them. The CDR3 spans 15 residues. Germline values: CDR1 GTSNPN, CDR2 SVGIG (reference sequence). The CDR3 DNA sequence: TGTGCCTGGAGTGGCGGGTCTTGGGGGGCCAACGTCCTGACTTTC. Translated, it gives CAWSGGSWGANVLTF.

CDR3 sequence: CASSSPNNEQFF. CDR3 bases: TGTGCCAGCAGCTCCCCTAACAATGAGCAGTTCTTC. The genes are TRBV7-3 and TRBJ2-1; no clear D gene. Between the trimmed V and J ends, which lost 4 bases and 5 bases, there was a span of 6 bases. Germline CDR1 is SGHTA and CDR2 is FQGTGA. The CDR3 runs 12 residues.

This clone was seen a handful of times. The genes are TRBV19 and TRBJ2-1; 9 nucleotides line up with TRBD1. This CDR3 has 17 residues. Per germline, CDR1 LNHDA and CDR2 SQIVND (reference sequence). Trimming took 6 bases from V and 7 from J; bases not matched to a gene: 16. CDR3 sequence (DNA): TGTGCCAGTAGAAAAACTCCCGGGACAGGGCGAGTAAATGAGCAGTTCTTC. Its protein is CASRKTPGTGRVNEQFF.

CDR3: CASSFSTGGESSYEQYF. CDR3 nucleotide sequence: TGCGCCAGCAGCTTCTCGACAGGGGGCGAGAGCTCCTACGAGCAGTACTTC. This chain uses TRBV5-1 with TRBJ2-7; TRBD1 matches at 10 bases. CDR1 SGHRS and CDR2 YFSETQ come from the germline V gene. The CDR3 totals 17 residues. V was pared by 2 bases and J by 0 bases, with 8 bases of the junction left unmatched.

The chain carries TRBV30 and TRBJ2-1; perhaps TRBD1 as D (6 bases). The germline V gene has CDR1 GTSNPN and CDR2 SVGIG (reference sequence). The CDR3 runs 16 residues. The V gene lost 6 bases and the J gene lost 6 bases, with 24 bases spanning the gap. The CDR3 is CACLVGGRVDFNEQFF. The CDR3 nucleotides read TGTGCCTGTCTAGTAGGGGGTCGAGTAGACTTCAATGAGCAGTTCTTC.

This chain uses TRBV7-9 with TRBJ2-1; TRBD1 matches 11 bases. In germline, CDR1 is SEHNR, CDR2 FQNEAQ (reference sequence). The CDR3 length is 16 residues. Trimming cost V 5 bases and J 4 bases; bases outside gene matches: 7. The CDR3 is CASSGMGQGGYNEQFF. Written as DNA, the CDR3 is TGTGCCAGCAGCGGGATGGGACAGGGGGGTTACAATGAGCAGTTCTTC.

J is TRBJ2-7 and V is TRBV6-2 or TRBV6-3; possible D gene TRBD2, 6 bases. This CDR3 has 15 amino acids. V was clipped by 1 base and J by 3 bases, with 13 bases between them. CDR1 is MNHEY and CDR2 is SVGEGT in the germline V gene. The CDR3, as DNA: TGTGCCAGCAGTTACTACGGGAGCGGCTACTACGAGCAGTACTTC. Its translation: CASSYYGSGYYEQYF.

The DNA of the CDR3 is TGTGCCATCAGTTCACAGGGGACTGAAGCTTTCTTT. This gives the protein CAISSQGTEAFF. V and J are TRBV10-3 and TRBJ1-1; 7 bases agree with TRBD1. Per the germline V gene, CDR1 is ENHRY and CDR2 is SYGVKD. The CDR3 is 12 amino acids. V was clipped by 5 bases and J by 5 bases; unmatched bases: 2.